This TCR beta chain appears in the sequencing data of a study of early T cells in non-severe SARS-CoV-2 infection. This CDR3 spans 12 amino acids. V lost 3 bases and J 4 bases, leaving 7 bases between the germline ends. The V gene's germline CDR1 is ENHRY and CDR2 SYGVKD. Separate cDNA molecules each had unique molecular identifiers attached to them. MiXCR, run by TCRdb on the 5' RACE reads, gives a single entry per CDR3 protein. This table has 85,000 to 100,000 distinct CDR3 sequences, about 11% appearing once. Study-level points and caveats: Private and CD4 specificities were missed by VDJdb matching, skewed to anti-spike CD8.

This clonotype showed up many times. Antigen specificity is unknown. This sample comprised whole blood, obtained at baseline. The chain links TRBV10-3 to TRBJ2-7; unclear D gene. This TCR derives from an adult who was a healthcare worker with PCR-confirmed SARS-CoV-2 infection or an uninfected control (not recorded which). The CDR3 sequence is CAISDSAYEQYF. As DNA, the CDR3 is TGTGCCATCAGTGACTCCGCATACGAGCAGTACTTC.